This T cell receptor (beta chain) was obtained from a study of monozygotic twins with inflammatory bowel disease (dated by TCRdb to about 2019). The study in broad terms: In total, around 30 monozygotic twin pairs made up the full study: 19 Danish pairs, all IBD-discordant, plus nine German pairs, of which four were IBD-concordant and five were IBD-discordant. Within discordant pairs, disease-associated traits were sought mainly by comparing IBD patients with their genetically identical healthy co-twins. Each individual had, on average, about 151 000 unique TCRalpha sequences and 181 000 unique TCRbeta sequences available for analysis. The study at large found these results: Because patients received different immunosuppressive treatments, the repertoires may have picked up extra background noise and variability between individuals. IBD patients shared fewer clonotypes with other individuals than healthy twins did, most markedly in patients showing signs of disease activity. The results gave no support for a single strong signal or clonotype linked to IBD. Concordant and discordant twins showed no difference in repertoire similarity, possibly because of limited statistical power. TCRbeta repertoire diversity, by inverse Simpson index, was decreased in IBD patients compared with their healthy co-twins. Distinction between different T cell subtypes could not be achieved in the analysis.

From each donor, an approximately 2.3 ml peripheral blood sample was drawn into PAXgene tubes and stored at -80 degrees C. Without T cell sorting, total RNA was isolated from whole blood using the PAXgene blood miRNA kit on an automated QIAcube. Peripheral blood from monozygotic twin pairs, either concordant or discordant for inflammatory bowel disease, underwent deep TCRalpha and TCRbeta repertoire profiling that used unique molecular barcoding. For every twin pair, smoking habits were documented, and each individual was categorised as a current, former or never smoker. Turning to this clonotype: Its target antigen remains unknown.

The library relied on 5' RACE. The input for every TCR library was 3500 ng of total RNA. For each sample, cDNA synthesis was carried out in eight separate reactions using SMARTScribe reverse transcriptase. During cDNA synthesis, unique molecular identifiers containing a 6-nucleotide sample barcode were introduced by template switching. TCRalpha and TCRbeta cDNA was amplified by two nested PCRs of about 15 and 9 cycles, with bead purification after each PCR. Before amplification, cDNA was treated with uracil DNA-glycosylase and purified using the QIAquick PCR purification kit. The second PCR added Illumina TruSeq-compatible adapters along with sample-specific barcodes. TapeStation and Qubit were used to check library quality and concentration, and approximately 5.5 ng of each library went into the pool. Pooled libraries were sequenced on an Illumina HiSeq2500 single-index Rapid Run with 2 x 100 bp reads and custom sequencing primers. Regarding the original processing steps: PCR and sequencing errors were corrected by UMI-based consensus assembly using MiGEC version 1.2.6. MiXCR version 2.1.1 was used to carry out V(D)J alignment, clonotype assembly and CDR3 extraction. To normalise gene usage, clonotype sharing and MAIT/NKT TCR abundance, the top 1000, 10 000 and 20 000 clonotypes in each sample were analysed. Diversity was computed as the inverse Simpson index with the vegan R package after downsampling to 27 000 UMIs. Statistical testing used paired Mann-Whitney U tests on the discordant twin pairs and applied Benjamini-Hochberg correction for multiple testing. The reads, reprocessed by TCRdb, yield one row per CDR3 protein sequence and no DNA. These V and J calls originate from TCRdb's pipeline instead of the authors' own analysis. The sample's records list some 100,000 distinct CDR3 sequences. The ten largest clones represent 9.5% to 15% of the sample.

CDR1 and CDR2 were assigned from the germline V gene (reference sequence) as DFQATT and SNEGSKA. Its CDR3 holds 15 amino acids, cysteine through phenylalanine. The record lacks a DNA sequence. The V gene is TRBV20-1 and the J gene is TRBJ1-2; TCRdb reports TRBD1, a call that lacks DNA to check it against. The source material was blood. This TCR came from a human donor with ulcerative colitis or Crohn's disease, or a healthy co-twin of an affected twin (not recorded which). The CDR3 corresponds to CSARGPGGPDYGYTF.